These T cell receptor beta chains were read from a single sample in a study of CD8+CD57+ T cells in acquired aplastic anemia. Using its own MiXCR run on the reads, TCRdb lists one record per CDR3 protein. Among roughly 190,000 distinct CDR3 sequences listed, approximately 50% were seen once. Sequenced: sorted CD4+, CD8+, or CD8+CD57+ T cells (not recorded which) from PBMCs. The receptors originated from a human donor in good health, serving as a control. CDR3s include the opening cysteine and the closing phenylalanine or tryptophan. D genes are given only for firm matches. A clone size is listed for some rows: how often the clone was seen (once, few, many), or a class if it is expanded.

TGTGCCACTACACCGTCCGGGACACCCTCGGGAGGGCAGTACTTC	CATTPSGTPSGGQYF	.	few	TRBV19	TRBJ2-7
TGTGCCAGCAGCTCAGGCGGGACTAGCGGGGGGTCGGATACGCAGTATTTT	CASSSGGTSGGSDTQYF	TRBD2	.	TRBV11-3	TRBJ2-3
TGTGCCAGCAGTTCTCAGGGAGAGATCGATGGCTACACCTTC	CASSSQGEIDGYTF	.	many	TRBV2	TRBJ1-2
TGTGCCAGTAGTCAGACTTTGAACACTGAAGCTTTCTTT	CASSQTLNTEAFF	.	.	TRBV19	TRBJ1-1
TGTGCCAGCAGCTTAACAGGGGAGGGTGAAGCTTTCTTT	CASSLTGEGEAFF	TRBD1	.	TRBV11-2	TRBJ1-1
TGTGCCAGCAGCTTAGCTGGCAGAAATCAGCCCCAGCATTTT	CASSLAGRNQPQHF	.	.	TRBV7-2	TRBJ1-5
TGTGCCAGCAGTTTGTGGGACAGCATGAACACTGAAGCTTTCTTT	CASSLWDSMNTEAFF	TRBD1	many	TRBV12-3/TRBV12-4	TRBJ1-1
TGTGCCAGCGGTGTAGACAGGGAGCCCTACAATGAGCAGTTCTTC	CASGVDREPYNEQFF	TRBD1	.	TRBV7-3	TRBJ2-1
TGTGCCAGCAGCTTGGTGGGCGTGGTTAGCCTCCACGAGCAGTACTTC	CASSLVGVVSLHEQYF	.	.	TRBV5-4	TRBJ2-7
TGTGCCAGCAGCTTAGAGGGACAGGGCTCCTACGAGCAGTACTTC	CASSLEGQGSYEQYF	TRBD1	many	TRBV7-3	TRBJ2-7
TGTGCCAGCAGCACAAGGGCGACAGGGCTTGCAGATACGCAGTATTTT	CASSTRATGLADTQYF	TRBD1	many	TRBV7-6	TRBJ2-3
TGTGCCAGCAGTGATCGGGACGGCTCCTATAATTCACCCCTCCACTTT	CASSDRDGSYNSPLHF	.	.	TRBV2	TRBJ1-6
TGTGCCAGCAGCTTAATCGCAGGGAACTCACCCCTCCACTTT	CASSLIAGNSPLHF	.	.	TRBV7-2	TRBJ1-6
TGCGCCAGTGGTGGATCCTCCTACGAGCAGTACTTC	CASGGSSYEQYF	.	.	TRBV10-2	TRBJ2-7
TGTGCCAGCAGCTTACTCTCAGGGGGTGAGCAGTACTTC	CASSLLSGGEQYF	TRBD1	many	TRBV11-3	TRBJ2-7
TGTGCCAGCAGCTTATGGGGGACAGGAGAAGCTTTCTTT	CASSLWGTGEAFF	TRBD1	many	TRBV7-3	TRBJ1-1
TGTGCCAGTACTAGCGGGGGGCTCCCTGGGGCCAACGTCCTGACTTTC	CASTSGGLPGANVLTF	TRBD2	.	TRBV7-8	TRBJ2-6
TGTGCCAGCACCAAAGGGGAGACCCAGTACTTC	CASTKGETQYF	.	once	TRBV7-3	TRBJ2-5
TGTGCCAGCACAAAGGACGGCAATCAGCCCCAGCATTTT	CASTKDGNQPQHF	.	.	TRBV2	TRBJ1-5
TGTGCCAGCAGCTCCGACACAAATGGCTACACCTTC	CASSSDTNGYTF	.	.	TRBV7-2	TRBJ1-2
TGTGCCAGCAGCTTGGGAGGGGGAGGCCAAGAGACCCAGTACTTC	CASSLGGGGQETQYF	.	.	TRBV7-3	TRBJ2-5
TGTGCCAGATTCAGCGAGAGTAATGGCTACACCTTC	CARFSESNGYTF	.	many	TRBV6-1	TRBJ1-2
TGTGCCAGCAGCTCAGTAGGGGGGGCTGGGACCCAGTACTTC	CASSSVGGAGTQYF	.	.	TRBV11-2	TRBJ2-5
TGTGCCGTCAGTGAGGGGGGATCGTCCTACGAGCAGTACTTC	CAVSEGGSSYEQYF	.	once	TRBV10-3	TRBJ2-7
TGCAGTGCTAGGCCCGTGGGGGTCTCCTACGAGCAGTACTTC	CSARPVGVSYEQYF	.	.	TRBV20-1	TRBJ2-7
TGTGCCAGCAGCTTAGGGACAGGGCAAGGCGAGCAGTACTTC	CASSLGTGQGEQYF	TRBD1	.	TRBV7-2	TRBJ2-7
TGTGCCAGCAATCGGTTACGGAGGGTCGAGAACACTGAAGCTTTCTTT	CASNRLRRVENTEAFF	.	.	TRBV2	TRBJ1-1
TGTACCAGAAGTATTACAGCACAACAGCCCCAGCATTTT	CTRSITAQQPQHF	.	.	TRBV19	TRBJ1-5
TGCGCCAGCAGGTTGGAGTCCAGCTCTGGAAACACCATATATTTT	CASRLESSSGNTIYF	.	many	TRBV5-1	TRBJ1-3
TGTGCCAGCAGCTTAGGGACAGGGCCTCGTTCTGGAAACACCATATATTTT	CASSLGTGPRSGNTIYF	TRBD1	once	TRBV7-8	TRBJ1-3
TGCAGTGCCCCCACAGGGGTTAACACTGAAGCTTTCTTT	CSAPTGVNTEAFF	TRBD1	many	TRBV20-1	TRBJ1-1
TGTGCCAGCAGCCTAGATACAGGGGGCCAACCGATGGCCCAGCATTTT	CASSLDTGGQPMAQHF	TRBD1	.	TRBV5-5	TRBJ1-5
TGTGCCAGCAGCTCCTTGGGGAATAGCGGGGGAGCGGATACGCAGTATTTT	CASSSLGNSGGADTQYF	TRBD2	.	TRBV7-9	TRBJ2-3
TGTGCCAGCAGCCAGGCGGTGGGCGGGGCTATTCAAGAGACCCAGTACTTC	CASSQAVGGAIQETQYF	.	.	TRBV7-2	TRBJ2-5
TGTGCCAGCAGCTCGACGGGACAGGGTAATGAGCAGTTCTTC	CASSSTGQGNEQFF	TRBD1	.	TRBV7-3	TRBJ2-1
TGTGCCAGCAGCCATACAGGGGGCCTCACAAGTTACGAGCAGTACTTC	CASSHTGGLTSYEQYF	TRBD1	.	TRBV7-9	TRBJ2-7
TGTGCCAGCAGCCGGACAGGGTTAGGCAATCAGCCCCAGCATTTT	CASSRTGLGNQPQHF	TRBD1	many	TRBV6-2/TRBV6-3	TRBJ1-5
TGTGCCAGCACCCTCGTGGGGGGTCCATATGGCTACACCTTC	CASTLVGGPYGYTF	.	many	TRBV12-3/TRBV12-4	TRBJ1-2
TGTGCCAGTAGTACGGCAGGAGAAGCGAACTATGGCTACACCTTC	CASSTAGEANYGYTF	.	.	TRBV19	TRBJ1-2